This is a list of T cell receptor beta chains from one sample in a study of blood T cell repertoires in COVID-19. Some clones are missing from TCRdb's copy, which holds only in-frame ones; the method was immunoSEQ multiplex PCR. The sample lists almost 400,000 clones; around 87% were seen once. The sequenced material came from peripheral blood. The receptor set was obtained from a woman aged 55-69 years with COVID-19, enrolled during active disease. The CDR3 runs from the conserved cysteine through the conserved F or W. D genes are given only for firm matches. Clone size, where shown, is once, few, many, or a class for clones that have expanded.

J gene | D gene | V gene | clone size | CDR3 protein | CDR3 DNA
TRBJ2-3 | NA | TRBV5-1 | NA | CASSLVLRAGPTDTQYF | TGCGCCAGCAGCTTGGTATTAAGGGCAGGGCCCACAGATACGCAGTATTTT
TRBJ1-2 | NA | TRBV25-1 | NA | CASSDVGGGYTF | TGTGCCAGCAGTGACGTCGGGGGTGGCTACACCTTC
TRBJ1-1 | NA | TRBV5-1 | NA | CASSGGQSMNTEAFF | TGCGCCAGCAGCGGCGGACAGTCCATGAACACTGAAGCTTTCTTT
TRBJ1-3 | NA | TRBV19 | NA | CASIPGTSSGNTIYF | TGTGCCAGTATTCCAGGAACCTCCTCTGGAAACACCATATATTTT
TRBJ1-2 | TRBD1 | TRBV27 | few | CASRPGQSRYGYTF | TGTGCCAGCAGACCGGGACAGTCCCGGTATGGCTACACCTTC
TRBJ2-1 | NA | TRBV4-1 | NA | CASSQESQGFDEQFF | TGCGCCAGCAGCCAAGAGAGTCAGGGTTTCGATGAGCAGTTCTTC
TRBJ1-2 | TRBD1 | TRBV19 | NA | CASSLRTGGPYGYTF | TGTGCCAGTAGTCTACGGACAGGGGGCCCCTATGGCTACACCTTC
TRBJ2-7 | NA | TRBV7-9 | NA | CASSLGGINYEQYF | TGTGCCAGCAGCTTAGGCGGGATTAACTACGAGCAGTACTTC
TRBJ1-5 | TRBD1 | TRBV5-5 | NA | CASSLTGQGDQPQHF | TGTGCCAGCAGCCTAACTGGACAGGGGGATCAGCCCCAGCATTTT
TRBJ1-1 | NA | TRBV5-8 | NA | CASSHRRSGAFF | TGTGCCAGCAGCCACAGGCGAAGTGGAGCTTTCTTT
TRBJ1-6 | NA | TRBV30 | few | CAWSRQERSPLHF | TGTGCCTGGAGTCGACAGGAGAGATCCCCCCTCCACTTT
TRBJ1-2 | TRBD1 | TRBV18 | NA | CASYADRLYGYTF | TGTGCCAGCTATGCGGACAGGTTGTATGGCTACACCTTC
TRBJ2-2 | NA | TRBV27 | once | CANPRGVVNTGELFF | TGTGCCAATCCCCGCGGGGTCGTCAACACCGGGGAGCTGTTTTTT
TRBJ2-7 | TRBD2 | TRBV30 | NA | CAWSPYPRDYPKGLEQYF | TGTGCCTGGAGTCCCTATCCCCGGGACTACCCGAAGGGGCTCGAGCAGTACTTC
TRBJ1-5 | TRBD1 | TRBV2 | NA | CASRSLQGPQPQHF | TGTGCCAGCAGAAGCCTACAGGGGCCTCAGCCCCAGCATTTT
TRBJ2-3 | NA | TRBV14 | NA | CASSQDLGQGTDTQYF | TGTGCCAGCAGCCAAGATTTGGGCCAGGGCACAGATACGCAGTATTTT
TRBJ1-1 | TRBD1 | TRBV2 | NA | CASSQGTGYWAFF | TGTGCCAGCAGTCAGGGGACAGGGTACTGGGCTTTCTTT
TRBJ2-1 | NA | TRBV5-5 | NA | CASSRTENQFF | TGTGCCAGCAGCCGGACAGAAAACCAGTTCTTC
TRBJ1-2 | NA | TRBV5-4 | NA | CASSDKAGSGYGYTF | TGTGCCAGCAGCGATAAGGCAGGGTCTGGCTATGGCTACACCTTC
TRBJ1-5 | TRBD1 | TRBV6-5 | NA | CASSSGRGRNQPQHF | TGTGCCAGCAGTTCCGGGAGGGGGCGGAATCAGCCCCAGCATTTT
TRBJ1-3 | NA | TRBV5-5 | NA | CASSQEWTDSGNTIYF | TGTGCCAGCAGCCAGGAGTGGACTGACTCTGGAAACACCATATATTTT
TRBJ2-7 | NA | TRBV5-5 | NA | CASSLGGTPTYEQYF | TGTGCCAGCAGCCTGGGGGGGACACCCACCTACGAGCAGTACTTC
TRBJ1-2 | NA | TRBV5-6 | few | CASSLLAWQDTNYGYTF | TGTGCCAGCAGCTTGCTCGCTTGGCAGGATACTAACTATGGCTACACCTTC
TRBJ1-2 | TRBD1 | TRBV27 | NA | CASSPYSGTGEYGYTF | TGTGCCAGCAGTCCCTACTCCGGGACAGGGGAATATGGCTACACCTTC
TRBJ2-7 | NA | TRBV19 | NA | CASSSVGGYEQYF | TGTGCCAGTAGCTCTGTTGGAGGGTACGAGCAGTACTTC
TRBJ1-6 | TRBD1 | TRBV3-1/TRBV3-2 | NA | CASSRRQGNSNSPLHF | TGTGCCAGCAGCCGGAGACAGGGGAACAGTAATTCACCCCTCCACTTT
TRBJ2-4 | NA | TRBV3-1/TRBV3-2 | NA | CASSQEGGLAVNIQYF | TGTGCCAGCAGCCAAGAGGGGGGCCTAGCGGTAAACATTCAGTACTTC
TRBJ2-5 | TRBD2 | TRBV7-6 | NA | CASSLLAAPASGLGETQYF | TGTGCCAGCAGCTTACTCGCGGCCCCGGCTAGCGGGCTGGGAGAGACCCAGTACTTC
TRBJ1-2 | TRBD1 | TRBV18 | NA | CASSPDRGQSYTF | TGTGCCAGCTCACCTGACAGGGGGCAAAGCTACACCTTC
TRBJ1-2 | TRBD1 | TRBV4-1 | NA | CASSQDPAGGYGYTF | TGCGCCAGCAGCCAAGATCCGGCAGGGGGGTATGGCTACACCTTC
TRBJ2-7 | TRBD1 | TRBV13 | NA | CASSGRQGAYEQYF | TGTGCCAGCAGCGGGCGACAGGGCGCCTACGAGCAGTACTTC
TRBJ1-1 | TRBD1 | TRBV19 | NA | CASNNRGNTEAFF | TGTGCCAGTAATAACAGGGGCAATACTGAAGCTTTCTTT
TRBJ1-1 | NA | TRBV6-6 | few | CASSLGGSSTEAFF | TGTGCCAGCAGCCTCGGCGGGTCCAGCACTGAAGCTTTCTTT
TRBJ1-2 | TRBD1 | TRBV27 | NA | CASSFGQGTYGYTF | TGTGCCAGCAGTTTTGGACAGGGGACCTATGGCTACACCTTC
TRBJ1-5 | NA | TRBV2 | NA | CASSPGKPGQPQHF | TGTGCCAGCAGCCCCGGGAAACCCGGCCAGCCCCAGCATTTT
TRBJ2-5 | NA | TRBV28 | few | CASSLTGIQRETQYF | TGTGCCAGCAGTTTAACGGGGATACAACGGGAGACCCAGTACTTC
TRBJ2-7 | TRBD1 | TRBV6-5 | NA | CASSSQGGQYYEQYF | TGTGCCAGCAGTTCGCAAGGGGGACAGTACTACGAGCAGTACTTC
TRBJ2-1 | TRBD2 | TRBV19 | NA | CASSMLLAGGDEQFF | TGTGCCAGTAGTATGTTGCTAGCGGGGGGTGATGAGCAGTTCTTC